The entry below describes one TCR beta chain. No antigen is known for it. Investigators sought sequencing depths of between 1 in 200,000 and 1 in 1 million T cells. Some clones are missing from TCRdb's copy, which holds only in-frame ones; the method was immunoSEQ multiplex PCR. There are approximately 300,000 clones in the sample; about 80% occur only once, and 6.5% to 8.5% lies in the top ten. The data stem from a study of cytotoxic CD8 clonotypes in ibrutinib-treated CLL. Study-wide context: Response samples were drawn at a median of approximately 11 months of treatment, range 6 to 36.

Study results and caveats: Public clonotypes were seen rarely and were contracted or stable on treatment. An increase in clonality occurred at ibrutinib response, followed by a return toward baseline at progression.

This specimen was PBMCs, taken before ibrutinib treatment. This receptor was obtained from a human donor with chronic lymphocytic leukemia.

In DNA, the CDR3 is TGTGCCAGCACCCCAATCAACACAGATACGCAGTATTTT. Translated, it gives CASTPINTDTQYF. The V gene is TRBV9, the J gene TRBJ2-3; D unresolved. Trimming took off 6 bases at V and 2 bases at J, with 10 bases between the two ends. This CDR3 spans 13 amino acids. Germline CDR1 reads SGDLS; CDR2 reads YYNGEE.